Below are 25 T cell receptor beta chains sequenced from a single sample in a study of CXCR3-negative and CXCR3-positive naive CD8 T cells. Their cognate antigens are unknown. Overall study results and limits: TRB CDR3s were more hydrophobic in CXCR3-positive than in CXCR3-negative naive cells.

Carrying UMI labels, the TRB cDNA libraries were prepared through 5' RACE. TCRdb re-called the 5' RACE reads, yielding one record per CDR3 amino acid sequence without DNA. The sample totals some 130,000 distinct CDR3 sequences; its top ten clones hold 0.4% to 0.5%. Sequenced sample: naive CXCR3+ CD8+ T cells from blood. Subset of the sample: CD45RO-CCR7+CD27+CD95- naive CD8+ T cells expressing CXCR3 (TNR3+). Receptor source: a human donor in good health. Some clones in this sample may be carry-over from other donors' samples.

The chain employs TRBV6-2 or TRBV6-3 and TRBJ2-5; TCRdb indicates TRBD2, and absent DNA this call remains unverified. The CDR3 totals 15 residues. Germline V CDR1 and CDR2: MNHEY, SVGEGT. The chain's CDR3 is CASSRWTSATETQYF.

The chain recombines TRBV12-3 or TRBV12-4 with TRBJ2-3; the D call from TCRdb, TRBD1, cannot be confirmed without DNA. CDR3 size: 16 residues. The CDR3 reads CASSPPGQGSTDTQYF.

The gene calls are TRBV7-9 and TRBJ2-4; TCRdb picks TRBD1, but there is no DNA to check that call. Germline-derived CDR1 and CDR2 are SEHNR and FQNEAQ (reference sequence). The CDR3 loop spans 16 amino acids. The CDR3 protein is CASSVNRGQTKNIQYF.

The chain recombines TRBV28 with TRBJ2-1; TCRdb reports TRBD2, a call that lacks DNA to check it against. Per the germline V gene, CDR1 is MDHEN and CDR2 is SYDVKM. There are 17 residues in the CDR3. The CDR3 sequence: CASSLRWASGRSNEQFF.

The chain links TRBV12-5 to TRBJ2-1; TCRdb's assignment of TRBD1 cannot be checked, as there is no DNA. Germline CDR1 LGHNT, CDR2 FRNRAP. This CDR3 contains 17 residues. This chain's CDR3 is CASGLLTPKGQFNEQFF.

The chain joins TRBV7-9 to TRBJ2-4. The CDR3 has 12 amino acids. Germline CDR1 SEHNR, CDR2 FQNEAQ (reference sequence). Here the CDR3 reads CASTSSDPIQYF. Looking up the rest from reference TRBV7-9 and TRBJ2-4 gives the full variable domain: DTGVSQNPRHKITKRGQNVTFRCDPISEHNRLYWYRQTLGQGPEFLTYFQNEAQLEKSRLLSDRFSAERPKGSFSTLEIQRTEQGDSAMYLCASTSSDPIQYFGAGTRLSVL.

The chain joins TRBV10-3 to TRBJ1-1; TCRdb calls TRBD1, which cannot be checked without DNA. CDR1 ENHRY and CDR2 SYGVKD come from the germline V gene. The CDR3 totals 12 residues. The CDR3 loop is CAISETGLEAFF.

The chain carries TRBV27 and TRBJ2-1; TCRdb indicates TRBD2, and absent DNA this call remains unverified. The CDR3 is 14 amino acids. CDR1 and CDR2 (germline): MNHEY, SMNVEV (reference sequence). CDR3 protein: CASSLASGSNEQFF.

J is TRBJ2-5 and V is TRBV5-5; without DNA, the TCRdb call of TRBD1 cannot be checked. CDR1 and CDR2 (germline): SGHKS, YYEKEE (reference sequence). This CDR3 contains 14 residues. CDR3 residues: CASSLGTIQETQYF.

V usage is TRBV5-1 and J usage is TRBJ1-5. Germline V CDR1 and CDR2: SGHRS, YFSETQ. This CDR3 is built from 15 residues. The CDR3 reads CASSEGLGSNQPQHF.

This chain connects TRBV14 to TRBJ2-7; TCRdb designates TRBD1, a call that cannot be tested without DNA. Per the germline V gene, CDR1 is SGHDN and CDR2 is FVKESK. CDR3 size: 15 residues. The CDR3 sequence: CASSRPGTGSYEQYF. Complete variable domain (other parts from reference TRBV14 and TRBJ2-7): EAGVTQFPSHSVIEKGQTVTLRCDPISGHDNLYWYRRVMGKEIKFLLHFVKESKQDESGMPNNRFLAERTGGTYSTLKVQPAELEDSGVYFCASSRPGTGSYEQYFGPGTRLTVT.

The rearrangement uses TRBV12-3 or TRBV12-4 and TRBJ2-1; TCRdb selects TRBD1, and the lack of DNA leaves this call unchecked. The CDR3 totals 15 residues. The CDR3 region is CASALDRGTYNEQFF.

The chain links TRBV28 to TRBJ2-3; TCRdb returns TRBD1, unconfirmable since there is no DNA. This CDR3 comprises 17 residues. CDR1 is MDHEN, CDR2 SYDVKM, per germline. CDR3 amino acids: CASSIRGPAGGTDTQYF. Full variable domain (missing parts from reference TRBV28 and TRBJ2-3): DVKVTQSSRYLVKRTGEKVFLECVQDMDHENMFWYRQDPGLGLRLIYFSYDVKMKEKGDIPEGYSVSREKKERFSLILESASTNQTSMYLCASSIRGPAGGTDTQYFGPGTRLTVL.

The rearrangement joins TRBV7-9 to TRBJ2-3; TCRdb outputs TRBD1, but without DNA this stays unchecked. The CDR3 runs to 16 residues. Looked up from germline, CDR1 is SEHNR and CDR2 is FQNEAQ (reference sequence). This CDR3 is CASSLSPGEGVNTQYF.

The chain employs TRBV10-3 and TRBJ1-5; the TCRdb D gene call, TRBD1, has no DNA to confirm it. Germline V gene lookup returns CDR1 ENHRY and CDR2 SYGVKD. The CDR3 totals 16 residues. The CDR3 is CAISDARTGSNQPQHF.

The chain carries TRBV21-1 and TRBJ1-5; the TCRdb D gene call, TRBD1, has no DNA to confirm it. TRBV21-1 is marked as a pseudogene. This CDR3 contains 16 residues. The CDR3 loop is CASSYHRQGCNQPQHF.

This rearrangement joins TRBV20-1 to TRBJ1-2. This CDR3 spans 15 amino acids. Germline V gene lookup returns CDR1 DFQATT and CDR2 SNEGSKA (reference sequence). The CDR3 here is CSARGPFSGSYGYTF.

This rearrangement joins TRBV29-1 to TRBJ2-7; TCRdb selects TRBD1, and the lack of DNA leaves this call unchecked. The V gene's germline CDR1 is SQVTM and CDR2 ANQGSEA. This CDR3 comprises 14 residues. CDR3 sequence: CSVLGQGKDYEQYF.

The CDR3 sequence: CASSALAGDDETQYF. This chain links TRBV2 with TRBJ2-5; the D call from TCRdb, TRBD2, cannot be confirmed without DNA. CDR1 and CDR2 from the germline V gene are SNHLY and FYNNEI. The CDR3 is 15 residues long. Variable domain in full (rest from reference TRBV2 and TRBJ2-5): EPEVTQTPSHQVTQMGQEVILRCVPISNHLYFYWYRQILGQKVEFLVSFYNNEISEKSEIFDDQFSVERPDGSNFTLKIRSTKLEDSAMYFCASSALAGDDETQYFGPGTRLLVL.

The chain employs TRBV28 and TRBJ2-7; TCRdb selects TRBD1, and the lack of DNA leaves this call unchecked. The germline V gene encodes CDR1 MDHEN and CDR2 SYDVKM. This CDR3 has 14 residues. CDR3 sequence: CASRYRVIQREQYF.

The genes are TRBV28 and TRBJ1-2. The CDR3 totals 14 residues. Per the germline V gene, CDR1 is MDHEN and CDR2 is SYDVKM. Here the CDR3 reads CAISVPNYNYGYTF.

V usage is TRBV4-1 and J usage is TRBJ1-1. The CDR3 loop spans 14 amino acids. Per the germline V gene, CDR1 is MGHRA and CDR2 is YSYEKL. The CDR3 is CASSQELSYTEAFF.

This chain uses TRBV10-3 with TRBJ2-7; no DNA is available, so the TRBD1 call from TCRdb remains unchecked. The CDR3 spans 14 residues. Germline V CDR1 and CDR2: ENHRY, SYGVKD. CDR3 region: CAIREGTVFLEQYF.

The chain employs TRBV29-1 and TRBJ2-1; with no DNA, the TCRdb D assignment of TRBD1 cannot be verified. The CDR3 runs 14 residues. The germline V gene has CDR1 SQVTM and CDR2 ANQGSEA. CDR3: CSVEGERSYNEQFF.

This chain links TRBV6-5 with TRBJ2-7; TCRdb names TRBD1, which stays unverified in the absence of DNA. Germline lookup yields CDR1 MNHEY and CDR2 SVGAGI. The length of the CDR3 is 14 residues. The CDR3: CASSRTGDHYEQYF.